The 21 T cell receptor beta chains given below trace back to one sample, sequenced in a study of blood T cell repertoires in COVID-19. Profiling relied on immunoSEQ multiplex PCR, and the TCRdb table lists in-frame clones only, not all of them. The top ten hold roughly 3% of the sample, which has about 250,000 clones, approximately 90% seen once. Material: peripheral blood. The receptors shown here come from a man between 18 and 29 years old with active or convalescent COVID-19.

The J gene is TRBJ2-3, the V gene TRBV9, with 7 positions matching TRBD1. Unmatched junction bases numbered 8, after V lost 2 bases and J lost 2 bases. Germline values: CDR1 SGDLS, CDR2 YYNGEE. The CDR3 sequence is 16 residues long. The CDR3 protein is CASSVRQGRDTDTQYF. The CDR3 DNA follows: TGTGCCAGCAGCGTTCGACAGGGCAGAGACACAGATACGCAGTATTTT.

The CDR3 sequence is CASSVRERRDTQYF. The CDR3, as DNA: TGTGCCAGCAGCGTTCGGGAGCGCCGAGATACGCAGTATTTT. V is TRBV9 and J is TRBJ2-3, with D maybe TRBD2 (6 bases). V lost 2 bases and J 5 bases, leaving 12 bases between the germline ends. This CDR3 region has 14 residues. Germline values: CDR1 SGDLS, CDR2 YYNGEE. Together with reference TRBV9 and TRBJ2-3, the CDR3 gives the full variable domain: DSGVTQTPKHLITATGQRVTLRCSPRSGDLSVYWYQQSLDQGLQFLIQYYNGEERAKGNILERFSAQQFPDLHSELNLSSLELGDSALYFCASSVRERRDTQYFGPGTRLTVL.

This chain uses TRBV29-1 with TRBJ1-4; D gene uncertain. V gave up 0 bases and J gave up 5 bases, with 4 bases separating them. There are 12 residues in the CDR3. Per the germline V gene, CDR1 is SQVTM and CDR2 is ANQGSEA. The DNA of the CDR3 is TGCAGCGTTGAAGAACAGAATGAAAAACTGTTTTTT. It yields the protein CSVEEQNEKLFF. The entire variable domain, with the rest obtained from reference TRBV29-1 and TRBJ1-4, is as follows: SAVISQKPSRDICQRGTSLTIQCQVDSQVTMMFWYRQQPGQSLTLIATANQGSEATYESGFVIDKFPISRPNLTFSTLTVSNMSPEDSSIYLCSVEEQNEKLFFGSGTQLSVL.

This clone was observed a handful of times. The genes are TRBV10-3 and TRBJ2-2; 7 bases align to TRBD1. CDR3 size: 14 residues. The germline gives CDR1 ENHRY, CDR2 SYGVKD. Germline trimming cut 4 bases from V and 8 bases from J; bases unmatched to any gene: 7. The CDR3 region is CAISGQGLAGELFF. The CDR3 nucleotides are TGTGCCATCAGTGGACAGGGCCTTGCTGGGGAGCTGTTTTTT.

The genes are TRBV5-1 and TRBJ2-7; 10 positions agree with TRBD1. The CDR3 runs 14 residues. After removal of 0 bases from V and 7 bases from J, the junction contained 4 bases not matched to a gene. CDR1 SGHRS and CDR2 YFSETQ come from the germline V gene. CDR3 residues: CASSLGTGGGEQYF. CDR3 sequence (DNA): TGCGCCAGCAGCTTGGGGACAGGGGGAGGGGAGCAGTACTTC. Full variable domain (outside the CDR3, taken from reference TRBV5-1 and TRBJ2-7): KAGVTQTPRYLIKTRGQQVTLSCSPISGHRSVSWYQQTPGQGLQFLFEYFSETQRNKGNFPGRFSGRQFSNSRSEMNVSTLELGDSALYLCASSLGTGGGEQYFGPGTRLTVT.

J is TRBJ2-5 and V is TRBV30; D unresolved. Looked up from germline, CDR1 is GTSNPN and CDR2 is SVGIG (reference sequence). This CDR3 contains 14 residues. Trimming took 1 base from V and 2 from J, leaving 11 bases between them. The DNA of the CDR3 is TGTGCCTGGAGTGCAATGACTGTTCAAGAGACCCAGTACTTC. Its protein is CAWSAMTVQETQYF.

This clone was observed a handful of times. DNA of the CDR3: TGTGCCAGCAGCCAAGACATGAACACTGAAGCTTTCTTT. It translates to CASSQDMNTEAFF. The chain carries TRBV14 and TRBJ1-1; no clear D gene. The V gene lost 0 bases and the J gene lost 0 bases, with 2 bases spanning the gap. Germline CDR1 and CDR2: SGHDN and FVKESK. The CDR3 is 13 amino acids.

V and J are TRBV27 and TRBJ1-2, with 8 bases aligning to TRBD1. With 4 bases clipped from V and 6 bases from J, the junction kept 4 bases outside the gene matches. Germline-derived CDR1 and CDR2 are MNHEY and SMNVEV (reference sequence). The CDR3 sequence is 13 residues long. For the CDR3, the DNA is TGTGCCAGCAGTTCACAGGGGGTAGATGGCTACACCTTC. This gives the protein CASSSQGVDGYTF.

The chain carries TRBV5-1 and TRBJ1-2; 9 bases are shared with TRBD1. There are 15 residues in the CDR3. V trimming: 4 bases; J trimming: 6 bases; junction bases outside the gene matches: 10. Germline lookup yields CDR1 SGHRS and CDR2 YFSETQ. CDR3 sequence (DNA): TGCGCCAGCAGCGCGATACAGGGGGCGTTGGATGGCTACACCTTC. As protein: CASSAIQGALDGYTF.

J is TRBJ1-2 and V is TRBV5-4, with 8 positions matching TRBD1. Trimming removed 3 bases from V and 3 bases from J; junction bases left unmatched: 7. Looked up from germline, CDR1 is SGHNT and CDR2 is YYREEE (reference sequence). The CDR3 runs 15 residues. The CDR3 nucleotides read TGTGCCAGCAGCTCCCCACAGGGGGAACACTATGGCTACACCTTC. This translates into CASSSPQGEHYGYTF.

V and J are TRBV3-1 (or the pseudogene TRBV3-2) and TRBJ1-2; D unclear. V lost 0 bases and J 1 base, leaving 6 bases between the germline ends. The CDR3 consists of 14 residues. Germline V gene lookup returns CDR1 LGHDT and CDR2 YNNKEL (reference sequence). The CDR3 here is CASSQDLNNYGYTF. The DNA of the CDR3 is TGTGCCAGCAGCCAAGATCTTAATAACTATGGCTACACCTTC.

The rearrangement links TRBV6-5 to TRBJ1-1; perhaps TRBD1 as D (5 bases). This CDR3 has 14 amino acids. Germline V gives CDR1 MNHEY, CDR2 SVGAGI. Trimming left V 6 bases short and J 1 base short, with 12 bases between. CDR3 DNA: TGTGCCAGCAGGCTAGAGACAGCGAACACTGAAGCTTTCTTT. Encoded protein: CASRLETANTEAFF.

This chain links TRBV5-1 with TRBJ2-5; the D is unclear. The V and J ends lost 0 bases and 4 bases respectively, with 13 bases between them. This CDR3 contains 15 residues. CDR1 and CDR2 from the germline V gene are SGHRS and YFSETQ. CDR3 sequence: CASSLGDSAGETQYF. CDR3 sequence (DNA): TGCGCCAGCAGCTTGGGAGACTCTGCTGGAGAGACCCAGTACTTC.

The table lists this clone with a few counts. The chain uses TRBV6-2 or TRBV6-3 and TRBJ2-1; the D gene is possibly TRBD1 (6 bases). Trimming took off 5 bases at V and 8 bases at J, with 16 bases between the two ends. The V gene's germline CDR1 is MNHEY and CDR2 SVGEGT. CDR3 length: 14 residues. The DNA of the CDR3 is TGTGCCAGCAGTCACGGGACAAGTGTGGATGAGCAGTTCTTC. It is translated as CASSHGTSVDEQFF.

The V and J genes are TRBV15 and TRBJ2-5, with a weak D call TRBD2 (5 bases). V dropped 0 bases and J dropped 0 bases, with 8 bases sitting between them. Germline CDR1 reads LNHNV; CDR2 reads YYDKDF (reference sequence). The CDR3 is 15 residues long. CDR3: CATSRDREYQETQYF. The CDR3 nucleotides read TGTGCCACCAGCAGAGATCGGGAATACCAAGAGACCCAGTACTTC.

The V and J genes are TRBV5-1 and TRBJ2-3; weak D call: TRBD1 (5 bases). This CDR3 is built from 16 residues. The V end was cut by 0 bases, the J end by 3 bases, with 14 bases between. CDR1 is SGHRS and CDR2 is YFSETQ in the germline V gene. The CDR3 spells CASSLAGAAGTDTQYF. The CDR3 DNA follows: TGCGCCAGCAGCTTGGCCGGTGCGGCAGGGACAGATACGCAGTATTTT.

This chain connects TRBV28 to TRBJ1-1, with no clear D. The germline V gene encodes CDR1 MDHEN and CDR2 SYDVKM. Trimming left V 2 bases short and J 11 bases short, with 9 bases between. This CDR3 has 11 residues. DNA for the CDR3: TGTGCCAGCAGTTTAACCGGGAGGGCTTTCTTT. Its protein product is CASSLTGRAFF. Filled out from reference TRBV28 and TRBJ1-1, the complete variable domain reads DVKVTQSSRYLVKRTGEKVFLECVQDMDHENMFWYRQDPGLGLRLIYFSYDVKMKEKGDIPEGYSVSREKKERFSLILESASTNQTSMYLCASSLTGRAFFGQGTRLTVV.

The rearrangement uses TRBV29-1 and TRBJ1-1, with D unclear. The CDR3 contains 13 residues. V shed 7 bases and J shed 0 bases, with 12 bases lying between them. Germline V gene sequence: CDR1 SQVTM, CDR2 ANQGSEA. CDR3 coding DNA: TGCAGCGCATCTGAACAGCTGAACACTGAAGCTTTCTTT. Translation: CSASEQLNTEAFF.

The rearrangement joins TRBV19 to TRBJ1-1, with D possibly TRBD1 on 5 matching bases. Germline CDR1 LNHDA, CDR2 SQIVND (reference sequence). CDR3 length: 13 amino acids. The ends were cut back, 1 base at V and 8 bases at J, with 11 bases in the middle. CDR3 loop: CASSIGPWGEAFF. CDR3 coding DNA: TGTGCCAGTAGTATAGGGCCATGGGGCGAAGCTTTCTTT.

This chain uses TRBV24-1 with TRBJ1-3; possible D gene TRBD1, 5 bases. V lost 4 bases and J lost 1, with 7 bases in between. Germline CDR1 is KGHDR and CDR2 is SFDVKD. This CDR3 contains 14 residues. The CDR3: CATSEGASGNTIYF. CDR3 nucleotides: TGTGCCACCAGTGAAGGGGCGTCTGGAAACACCATATATTTT.

The V call is TRBV7-2, the J call TRBJ1-6; the match to TRBD1 covers 9 bases. The V segment lost 5 bases and the J segment 11 bases; nucleotides outside the gene matches: 7. From germline, CDR1 is SGHTA and CDR2 FQGNSA. The CDR3 runs to 14 residues. The CDR3 region is CASSIPGTGTPLHF. In DNA, the CDR3 is TGTGCCAGCAGCATACCCGGGACAGGGACACCCCTCCACTTT.